These 21 T cell receptor beta chains originate from one sample sequenced in a study of blood T cell repertoires in COVID-19. TCRdb's copy holds only in-frame clones and misses some; the assay was immunoSEQ multiplex PCR. The table records around 240,000 clones, 70% to 90% of them present only once. Sequenced sample: PBMCs or T cells enriched from blood (not recorded which). These receptors came from a woman aged 45-65 years who had recovered from COVID-19.

The chain employs TRBV19 and TRBJ2-7; D possibly corresponds to TRBD2 (5 bases). Trimming removed 1 base from V and 5 bases from J, with 15 bases in between. The germline CDR1 and CDR2 sequences are LNHDA and SQIVND (reference sequence). The CDR3 is made up of 15 amino acids. In DNA, the CDR3 is TGTGCCAGTAGTATAGCCGGGATCCAGATCCACGAGCAGTACTTC. Amino acids: CASSIAGIQIHEQYF. The whole variable domain, filled in from reference TRBV19 and TRBJ2-7, reads DGGITQSPKYLFRKEGQNVTLSCEQNLNHDAMYWYRQDPGQGLRLIYYSQIVNDFQKGDIAEGYSVSREKKESFPLTVTSAQKNPTAFYLCASSIAGIQIHEQYFGPGTRLTVT.

The chain carries TRBV29-1 and TRBJ2-1; 11 nucleotides match TRBD1. The CDR3 sequence is 13 residues long. Germline assignment: CDR1 SQVTM and CDR2 ANQGSEA. The trim removed 7 bases at V and 7 bases at J, leaving 6 bases unmatched. CDR3 in DNA: TGCAGCGCATCGGACAGGGGGCAAAATGAGCAGTTCTTC. Translation gives CSASDRGQNEQFF.

This CDR3 reads CASSRVEGPLWTEAFF. The CDR3 DNA reads TGTGCCAGCAGCCGCGTGGAGGGACCCTTGTGGACTGAAGCTTTCTTT. The J gene is TRBJ1-1, the V gene TRBV7-9; D perhaps matches TRBD1 (5 bases). Between the trimmed V and J ends, which lost 5 bases and 5 bases, there was a span of 21 bases. The CDR3 extends over 16 amino acids. Looked up from germline, CDR1 is SEHNR and CDR2 is FQNEAQ (reference sequence).

The chain is built from TRBV9 and TRBJ1-2; D is perhaps TRBD1 (5 bases). The CDR3 consists of 15 residues. CDR1 is SGDLS, CDR2 YYNGEE, per germline. Trimming stripped 3 bases from V and 8 bases from J, with 20 bases between. The CDR3 loop is CASSARYGAGEGYTF. The DNA for the CDR3 is TGTGCCAGCAGCGCCCGGTATGGGGCGGGGGAGGGCTACACCTTC.

This clone was counted a few times. The chain is built from TRBV29-1 and TRBJ2-5; 11 bases are shared with TRBD2. Germline loops: CDR1 SQVTM, CDR2 ANQGSEA. The CDR3 contains 15 residues. The ends lost 8 bases at V and 4 bases at J; junction bases unmatched: 12. CDR3 residues: CSFASGSGRGETQYF. CDR3 nucleotide sequence: TGCAGCTTCGCCTCTGGTAGCGGGAGGGGAGAGACCCAGTACTTC.

A note on this clone: The junction departs from the called germline gene at one end, perhaps through a read error. The chain links TRBV30 to TRBJ2-3; 11 bases line up with TRBD2. The CDR3 is 17 amino acids. Germline values: CDR1 GTSNPN, CDR2 SVGIG (reference sequence). In DNA form, the CDR3 reads TGTGCCTGGAGTCCTAGCGGGAGGCCGCTCTTCACAGTTACGCAGTATTTT. It codes for CAWSPSGRPLFTVTQYF.

V is TRBV3-1 (or the pseudogene TRBV3-2) and J is TRBJ2-1; D ambiguous. The V gene's germline CDR1 is LGHDT and CDR2 YNNKEL (reference sequence). The ends were cut back, 7 bases at V and 8 bases at J, with 18 bases in the middle. CDR3 length: 14 amino acids. The CDR3 sequence: CASNRGEVVDEQFF. As DNA, the CDR3 is TGTGCCAGCAACCGCGGCGAAGTGGTGGATGAGCAGTTCTTC.

The chain combines TRBV12-5 with TRBJ2-1, with 10 bases identical to TRBD2. The CDR3 loop spans 15 amino acids. CDR1 is LGHNT, CDR2 FRNRAP, per germline. The ends lost 2 bases at V and 6 bases at J; junction bases unmatched: 4. CDR3 DNA sequence: TGTGCTAGTGGTTTGATGAGCGGGAGGGTCAATGAGCAGTTCTTC. Amino acids: CASGLMSGRVNEQFF.

This chain links TRBV6-5 with TRBJ1-2; 10 nucleotides line up with TRBD1. The germline gives CDR1 MNHEY, CDR2 SVGAGI. There are 13 residues in the CDR3. The J segment lost 8 bases and the V segment lost 6 bases, leaving 6 bases of the junction unmatched. The CDR3 DNA sequence: TGTGCCAGCAGAGACAGGGGGCTGCGGGGCTACACCTTC. Its protein is CASRDRGLRGYTF.

A few counts support this clone. This chain uses TRBV28 with TRBJ1-2; D is perhaps TRBD1 (5 bases). V was shortened by 2 bases and J by 1 base, with 8 bases between the two germline ends. Germline V CDR1 and CDR2: MDHEN, SYDVKM. This CDR3 is built from 14 residues. CDR3 nucleotides: TGTGCCAGCAGTTTAGACCAGGGTAACTATGGCTACACCTTC. Translating gives CASSLDQGNYGYTF.

The rearrangement uses TRBV15 and TRBJ2-5; 7 nucleotides agree with TRBD2. Trimming removed 4 bases from V and 5 bases from J; junction bases left unmatched: 10. The CDR3 runs to 15 residues. Germline assignment: CDR1 LNHNV and CDR2 YYDKDF (reference sequence). CDR3 protein: CATSTRYREDETQYF. Here the CDR3 DNA reads TGTGCCACCAGCACCCGTTATCGGGAGGACGAGACCCAGTACTTC.

The V call is TRBV3-1 (or the pseudogene TRBV3-2), the J call TRBJ2-2; 8 nucleotides agree with TRBD1. In germline, CDR1 is LGHDT, CDR2 YNNKEL (reference sequence). Trimming at V came to 1 base and at J to 4 bases, leaving 2 bases not matched to a gene. This CDR3 has 15 residues. CDR3 bases: TGTGCCAGCAGCCAAGGACAGGGGTTCACCGGGGAGCTGTTTTTT. This translates into CASSQGQGFTGELFF.

The rearrangement joins TRBV19 to TRBJ1-2; a weak D match, TRBD1 (6 bases). The V end lost 4 bases, the J end lost 4 bases, and 16 bases lay between the germline ends. CDR1 LNHDA and CDR2 SQIVND come from the germline V gene (reference sequence). CDR3 length: 15 amino acids. The CDR3 reads CASSTSAGTSYGYTF. For the CDR3, the DNA is TGTGCCAGTAGTACATCAGCCGGGACATCCTATGGCTACACCTTC.

The gene calls are TRBV28 and TRBJ1-1, with 8 bases that match TRBD1. The CDR3 sequence is 17 residues long. V was clipped by 7 bases and J by 4 bases; unmatched bases: 17. The germline CDR1 and CDR2 sequences are MDHEN and SYDVKM. CDR3 residues: CASTVAGGRGIGTEAFF. CDR3 nucleotide sequence: TGTGCCAGCACCGTTGCAGGGGGCCGCGGTATTGGCACTGAAGCTTTCTTT.

This clone has a handful of counts. V and J are TRBV3-1 (or the pseudogene TRBV3-2) and TRBJ2-1, with D maybe TRBD2 (6 bases). CDR1 and CDR2 (germline): LGHDT, YNNKEL (reference sequence). The CDR3 is 15 amino acids. V dropped 4 bases and J dropped 7 bases, with 17 bases sitting between them. The CDR3 loop is CASSPRVGGGNEQFF. The CDR3 region has the DNA TGTGCCAGCAGCCCCCGCGTCGGGGGTGGAAATGAGCAGTTCTTC.

Turning to this clone: The same CDR3 arises from other DNA sequences in this sample as well. The CDR3: CASSPGLAGVYEQYF. As DNA, the CDR3 is TGTGCCAGCAGCCCAGGACTAGCGGGAGTCTACGAGCAGTACTTC. The chain joins TRBV28 to TRBJ2-7; the match to TRBD2 covers 13 bases. The germline V gene encodes CDR1 MDHEN and CDR2 SYDVKM. V was pared by 6 bases and J by 3 bases, with 5 bases of the junction left unmatched. This CDR3 is built from 15 residues.

On this clone itself: At the DNA level, this CDR3 is encoded by other sequences in the same sample as well. The V call is TRBV7-9, the J call TRBJ2-7, with 9 bases fitting TRBD2. This CDR3 is built from 14 residues. The V gene end was trimmed by 5 bases and the J gene end by 1 base; junction bases not matched to a gene: 3. CDR1 is SEHNR and CDR2 is FQNEAQ in the germline V gene (reference sequence). CDR3: CASSLAGGSYEQYF. The CDR3 DNA reads as TGTGCCAGCAGCCTCGCGGGAGGGTCCTACGAGCAGTACTTC.

The V call is TRBV18, the J call TRBJ1-2; 7 bases fit TRBD1. Germline V CDR1 and CDR2: KGHSH, LQKENI. The CDR3 length is 14 residues. V lost 8 bases to trimming and J lost 0 bases; unmatched junction nucleotides: 6. CDR3 residues: CASHRDRANYGYTF. The CDR3 DNA reads TGTGCCAGCCACCGGGACAGAGCTAACTATGGCTACACCTTC.

This chain uses TRBV5-4 with TRBJ2-5; 13 nucleotides align to TRBD2. In germline, CDR1 is SGHNT, CDR2 YYREEE (reference sequence). CDR3 size: 16 residues. V shed 1 base and J 5 bases; nucleotides not matched to a gene: 5. The CDR3 spells CASSLPGTSGTETQYF. The CDR3, as DNA: TGTGCCAGCAGCTTGCCCGGGACTAGCGGGACGGAGACCCAGTACTTC.

This clone appeared a few times. This chain connects TRBV11-2 to TRBJ1-1; 7 bases fit TRBD1. This CDR3 has 13 amino acids. The junction had 4 bases not matched to a gene; V was cut back by 6 bases and J by 3 bases. Germline lookup yields CDR1 SGHAT and CDR2 FQNNGV. The CDR3 protein is CASRSTGDTEAFF. CDR3 sequence (DNA): TGTGCCAGCAGATCCACAGGGGACACTGAAGCTTTCTTT.

This clone has just one count. The chain links TRBV15 to TRBJ1-5, with D uncertain. CDR1 is LNHNV and CDR2 is YYDKDF in the germline V gene (reference sequence). V shed 0 bases and J shed 6 bases, with 3 bases lying between them. The CDR3 has 12 amino acids. This chain's CDR3 is CATSRDRQPQHF. The CDR3 nucleotides read TGTGCCACCAGCAGAGATCGTCAGCCCCAGCATTTT.